These T cell receptor beta chains were read from a single sample in a study of control samples from healthy donors and cancer patients. Repertoires were generated with immunoSEQ multiplex PCR, while TCRdb's copy carries only in-frame clones and drops some. The profile shows under 150,000 clones, roughly 95% of them singletons. What was sequenced was blood. The receptors shown here come from a man younger than 40 in good health. Both conserved end residues are part of each CDR3. D genes are given only for firm matches. Clone sizes are given selectively: once, few, many, or a class where the clone is expanded.

v_gene: TRBV7-2
d_gene: -
j_gene: TRBJ2-1
abundance: -
CDR3aa: CASSQGGLRRNEQFF
CDR3nt: TGTGCCAGCAGCCAGGGGGGACTTCGCCGCAATGAGCAGTTCTTC

v_gene: TRBV4-1
d_gene: -
j_gene: TRBJ2-2
abundance: -
CDR3aa: CASSQDGVLGELFF
CDR3nt: TGCGCCAGCAGCCAAGACGGCGTTTTGGGGGAGCTGTTTTTT

v_gene: TRBV19
d_gene: TRBD1
j_gene: TRBJ1-5
abundance: -
CDR3aa: CASRRTGSNQPQHF
CDR3nt: TGTGCCAGTAGGAGGACAGGTAGCAATCAGCCCCAGCATTTT

v_gene: TRBV28
d_gene: -
j_gene: TRBJ2-1
abundance: once
CDR3aa: CASSLIGGADEQFF
CDR3nt: TGTGCCAGCAGTTTAATTGGGGGCGCTGATGAGCAGTTCTTC

v_gene: TRBV7-2
d_gene: -
j_gene: TRBJ1-1
abundance: -
CDR3aa: CASSLSGIRAFF
CDR3nt: TGTGCCAGCAGCTTATCAGGTATTAGGGCTTTCTTT

v_gene: TRBV27
d_gene: TRBD2
j_gene: TRBJ2-4
abundance: few
CDR3aa: CASRGLAGLAKNIQYF
CDR3nt: TGTGCCAGCAGGGGACTAGCGGGTCTAGCCAAAAACATTCAGTACTTC

v_gene: TRBV25-1
d_gene: -
j_gene: TRBJ1-6
abundance: -
CDR3aa: CASSESDETSPLHF
CDR3nt: TGTGCCAGCAGTGAATCCGACGAAACCTCACCCCTCCACTTT

v_gene: TRBV9
d_gene: -
j_gene: TRBJ1-1
abundance: -
CDR3aa: CASSVDGANTEAFF
CDR3nt: TGTGCCAGCAGCGTAGATGGGGCGAACACTGAAGCTTTCTTT

v_gene: TRBV2
d_gene: -
j_gene: TRBJ1-5
abundance: few
CDR3aa: CASSDGQPQHF
CDR3nt: TGTGCCAGCAGTGACGGGCAGCCCCAGCATTTT

v_gene: TRBV4-1
d_gene: -
j_gene: TRBJ1-5
abundance: once
CDR3aa: CASSSGVNQPQHF
CDR3nt: TGCGCCAGCAGCTCGGGGGTGAATCAGCCCCAGCATTTT

v_gene: TRBV28
d_gene: -
j_gene: TRBJ2-7
abundance: -
CDR3aa: CASRAMGEQYF
CDR3nt: TGTGCCAGCAGGGCCATGGGGGAGCAGTACTTC

v_gene: TRBV7-9
d_gene: -
j_gene: TRBJ2-1
abundance: -
CDR3aa: CASSSTFAGATYNEQFF
CDR3nt: TGTGCCAGCAGCTCAACCTTTGCGGGGGCGACCTACAATGAGCAGTTCTTC

v_gene: TRBV27
d_gene: -
j_gene: TRBJ2-7
abundance: -
CDR3aa: CASSARLTSSYEQYF
CDR3nt: TGTGCCAGCAGTGCCCGACTAACAAGCTCCTACGAGCAGTACTTC

v_gene: TRBV5-4
d_gene: -
j_gene: TRBJ2-4
abundance: -
CDR3aa: CASSLLGVGNIQYF
CDR3nt: TGTGCCAGCAGCTTGCTGGGGGTAGGAAACATTCAGTACTTC

v_gene: TRBV2
d_gene: -
j_gene: TRBJ1-1
abundance: -
CDR3aa: CASSEMLTVMNTEAFF
CDR3nt: TGTGCCAGCAGTGAGATGTTAACGGTAATGAACACTGAAGCTTTCTTT

v_gene: TRBV30
d_gene: TRBD1
j_gene: TRBJ1-4
abundance: -
CDR3aa: CAWSVGTVNEKLFF
CDR3nt: TGTGCCTGGAGTGTAGGGACAGTTAATGAAAAACTGTTTTTT

v_gene: TRBV9
d_gene: -
j_gene: TRBJ2-5
abundance: -
CDR3aa: CASSVGSGLQETQYF
CDR3nt: TGTGCCAGCAGCGTGGGGAGCGGACTCCAAGAGACCCAGTACTTC

v_gene: TRBV6-2/TRBV6-3
d_gene: -
j_gene: TRBJ1-2
abundance: -
CDR3aa: CASSYNGNYGYTF
CDR3nt: TGTGCCAGCAGTTACAACGGAAACTATGGCTACACCTTC

v_gene: TRBV3-1/TRBV3-2
d_gene: -
j_gene: TRBJ2-1
abundance: -
CDR3aa: CASRGFNEQFF
CDR3nt: TGTGCCAGTAGGGGCTTCAATGAGCAGTTCTTC

v_gene: TRBV6-1
d_gene: TRBD1
j_gene: TRBJ2-5
abundance: once
CDR3aa: CASSEDRGRETQYF
CDR3nt: TGTGCCAGCAGTGAAGACAGGGGGCGGGAGACCCAGTACTTC

v_gene: TRBV30
d_gene: TRBD1
j_gene: TRBJ1-2
abundance: -
CDR3aa: CAFTQGAGGYTF
CDR3nt: TGTGCCTTCACACAGGGGGCAGGTGGCTACACCTTC